The table lists the clone carrying this TCR beta chain with many counts. No antigen is known for it. The CDR3 runs to 16 residues. Germline V gene lookup returns CDR1 SEHNR and CDR2 FQNEAQ (reference sequence). With 5 bases removed from V and 1 base from J, the gap between germline ends came to 14 bases. This entry belongs to a study of identical twins. Study-level points and caveats: Insertion counts were lower in abundant cord blood beta clonotypes, a trend that memory repertoires did not show.

Template switching supplied a universal primer site; unique molecular identifiers were carried on the cDNA. TCRdb used MiXCR to reprocess the 5' RACE reads, holding one entry per CDR3 protein. This table has nearly 900,000 distinct CDR3 sequences, roughly 12% appearing once. This sample was shared with a second study, whose subject was yellow fever vaccine responses in identical twins.

The sequence derives from a young woman in good health. Sequencing used PBMCs. The V call is TRBV7-9, the J call TRBJ2-2; D not resolved. The CDR3 nucleotides are TGTGCCAGCAGCAAGCCCTCGTGGGGGAACACCGGGGAGCTGTTTTTT. Translation: CASSKPSWGNTGELFF.